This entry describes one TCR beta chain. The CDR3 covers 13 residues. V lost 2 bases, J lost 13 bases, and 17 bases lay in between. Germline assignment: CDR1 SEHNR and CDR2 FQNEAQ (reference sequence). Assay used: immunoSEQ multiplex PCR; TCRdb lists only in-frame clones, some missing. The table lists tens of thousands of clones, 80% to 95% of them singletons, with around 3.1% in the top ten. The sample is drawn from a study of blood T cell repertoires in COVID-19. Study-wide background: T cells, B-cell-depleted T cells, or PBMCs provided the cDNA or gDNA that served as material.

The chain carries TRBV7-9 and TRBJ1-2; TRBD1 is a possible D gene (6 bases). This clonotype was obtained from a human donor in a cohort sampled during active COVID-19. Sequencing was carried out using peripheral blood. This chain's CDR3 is CASSLYEQGLCTF. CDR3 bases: TGTGCCAGCAGCTTATATGAACAGGGTCTCTGCACCTTC.